The clone carrying this T cell receptor (beta chain) was seen just once. The antigen is undetermined. V was shortened by 1 base and J by 3 bases, with 6 bases between the two germline ends. CDR1 is SEHNR and CDR2 is FQNEAQ in the germline V gene (reference sequence). The CDR3 contains 13 residues. This specimen belongs to a study of shared clonotypes between healthy human individuals. General study results and limits: Compared with clonotypes that all four donors shared, non-shared clonotypes had lower generation probabilities.

Sorted-subset replicate PCR reactions were performed with about 200 ng DNA, corresponding to about 30,000 T cell genomes. Sequencing was performed with immunoSEQ multiplex PCR; in TCRdb, only in-frame clones are kept and a portion is missing. The sample shows about 2 million clones, 95% of them seen only once. The chain joins TRBV7-9 to TRBJ1-1; the D is unclear. The source is a man aged 18 to 30 in good health. Sequencing was performed on naive CD4+ T cells sorted from blood. The subset was: CD45RA+ positively selected. In DNA form, the CDR3 reads TGTGCCAGCAGCTTAGAGGAGGACACTGAAGCTTTCTTT. It translates to CASSLEEDTEAFF.